The 30 T cell receptor beta chains below were found in one sample sequenced in a study of memory CD8 T cells in hepatitis C reinfection. Time point specified: late/post reinfection, 12 to 24 weeks after detection. The sorted cells went straight to TCR sequencing with no prior in vitro expansion. The protocol was immunoSEQ multiplex PCR, while the TCRdb copy is restricted to in-frame clones and leaves out a portion. The data contain tens of thousands of clones, 80% to 90% of them seen just once; the ten biggest clones take up 0.72%. The sample was naive CD8+ T cells sorted from blood. The receptors come from a man aged 18 to 29 with hepatitis C virus infection.

The chain has TRBV7-8 and TRBJ2-4; the D gene is possibly TRBD2 (5 bases). The V gene lost 3 bases and the J gene lost 5 bases, with 11 bases spanning the gap. This CDR3 contains 14 residues. Germline lookup yields CDR1 SGHVS and CDR2 FQNEAQ. In DNA, the CDR3 is TGTGCCAGCAGCTTGACCGGGGTTGAAAACATTCAGTACTTC. Translating it yields CASSLTGVENIQYF.

The V gene is TRBV21-1, the J gene TRBJ2-3; no check of the table's D call, TRBD1, against the DNA was made. TRBV21-1 is flagged as a pseudogene. The CDR3 loop spans 16 amino acids. CDR3 nucleotides: TGTGCCAGCAAAATTCAAGCGGACAGGGAATCAGATACGCAGTATTTT. Amino acids: CASKIQADRESDTQYF.

The V gene is TRBV7-9, the J gene TRBJ2-1, with 7 bases that match TRBD2. V shed 4 bases and J 9 bases; nucleotides not matched to a gene: 6. The germline V gene has CDR1 SEHNR and CDR2 FQNEAQ (reference sequence). The length of the CDR3 is 13 residues. Here the CDR3 reads CASSSPWEGEQFF. In nucleotides, the CDR3 is TGTGCCAGCAGCTCCCCCTGGGAGGGTGAGCAGTTCTTC.

V and J are TRBV5-1 and TRBJ2-2; D is uncertain. This CDR3 has 14 amino acids. Trimming stripped 1 base from V and 8 bases from J, with 12 bases between. Germline V gives CDR1 SGHRS, CDR2 YFSETQ. CDR3 in amino acids: CASSLLTLAGELFF. The DNA for the CDR3 is TGCGCCAGCAGCTTGCTAACCTTAGCTGGGGAGCTGTTTTTT.

This clone was observed once. This chain connects TRBV11-2 to TRBJ2-7; a weak D match, TRBD2 (5 bases). The CDR3 is 14 amino acids. CDR1 and CDR2 from the germline V gene are SGHAT and FQNNGV. The ends were cut back, 1 base at V and 5 bases at J, with 12 bases in the middle. CDR3 in amino acids: CASSLGPGMDEQYV. The CDR3 DNA follows: TGTGCCAGCAGCTTAGGCCCCGGGATGGACGAGCAGTACGTC.

The rearrangement links TRBV11-2 to TRBJ2-1; possible D gene TRBD1, 5 bases. CDR3 length: 16 residues. Germline CDR1 reads SGHAT; CDR2 reads FQNNGV. Trimming removed 4 bases at V and 8 bases at J, with 21 bases between. CDR3 sequence (DNA): TGTGCCAGCAGCTCTCCCGAGACAGCGAAAAGGGATGAGCAGTTCTTC. Amino acid sequence: CASSSPETAKRDEQFF.

The CDR3 DNA is TGTGCCAGCAGCTTAGATCCAGCGGGATGGGCCGGGGAGCTGTTTTTT. Its translation is CASSLDPAGWAGELFF. This chain joins TRBV11-3 and TRBJ2-2; 7 nucleotides align to TRBD2. The trim removed 0 bases at V and 6 bases at J, leaving 7 bases unmatched. CDR3 length: 16 residues. The germline V gene encodes CDR1 SGHNT and CDR2 YENEEA.

The rearrangement uses TRBV6-6 and TRBJ2-7, with 8 bases fitting TRBD1. J gave up 7 bases and V 5 bases, and 7 bases lay outside the gene matches. The CDR3 covers 13 residues. Per the germline V gene, CDR1 is MNHNY and CDR2 is SVGAGI (reference sequence). In DNA form, the CDR3 reads TGTGCCAGCAGTCCGACAGGGGCTGGTGAGCAGTACTTC. It specifies CASSPTGAGEQYF.

The rearrangement links TRBV2 to TRBJ1-1, with D tentatively TRBD1 (6 bases). This CDR3 comprises 12 residues. With 11 bases removed from V and 1 base from J, the gap between germline ends came to 11 bases. Germline lookup yields CDR1 SNHLY and CDR2 FYNNEI. CDR3 DNA sequence: TGTGCCGACGGGACACAGAACACTGAAGCTTTCTTT. This gives the protein CADGTQNTEAFF.

V is TRBV7-9 and J is TRBJ1-4; D gene ambiguous. Germline values: CDR1 SEHNR, CDR2 FQNEAQ (reference sequence). This CDR3 contains 18 residues. V lost 2 bases and J lost 5, with 21 bases in between. The DNA of the CDR3 is TGTGCCAGCAGCTTAAAGGGAGAACCGACGCAGAGGAATGAAAAACTGTTTTTT. Amino acid sequence: CASSLKGEPTQRNEKLFF.

The V and J genes are TRBV27 and TRBJ2-5; TRBD2 agrees at 8 bases. Germline V gene data show CDR1 as MNHEY and CDR2 as SMNVEV (reference sequence). The CDR3 is 12 amino acids. Trimming cost V 3 bases and J 11 bases; bases outside gene matches: 5. The CDR3 is CASSFPGGEQYF. DNA for the CDR3: TGTGCCAGCAGTTTTCCGGGAGGGGAGCAGTACTTC.

The chain is built from TRBV29-1 and TRBJ2-2; D gene uncertain. This CDR3 spans 15 amino acids. The V gene lost 2 bases and the J gene lost 0 bases, with 10 bases spanning the gap. Germline CDR1 SQVTM, CDR2 ANQGSEA. The CDR3 is CSVEWAGTNTGELFF. The CDR3 coding sequence is TGCAGCGTTGAATGGGCCGGCACGAACACCGGGGAGCTGTTTTTT.

The chain couples TRBV7-8 to TRBJ2-3; 14 bases align to TRBD2. The germline V gene encodes CDR1 SGHVS and CDR2 FQNEAQ. J was trimmed by 4 bases and V by 1 base; bases with no gene match: 4. There are 17 residues in the CDR3. CDR3 sequence reads: CASSLETSGRDADTQYF. For the CDR3, the DNA is TGTGCCAGCAGCTTAGAGACTAGCGGGAGGGACGCAGATACGCAGTATTTT.

The chain carries TRBV2 and TRBJ2-1; D remains ambiguous. The CDR3 extends over 13 amino acids. Trimming removed 7 bases from V and 4 bases from J, with 11 bases in between. CDR1 is SNHLY, CDR2 FYNNEI, per germline. The CDR3 loop reads CASKTGSYNEQFF. CDR3 DNA: TGTGCCAGCAAAACCGGGTCATACAATGAGCAGTTCTTC.

The chain combines TRBV28 with TRBJ2-5, with 10 bases matching TRBD2. This CDR3 region has 17 residues. V was clipped by 6 bases and J by 5 bases; unmatched bases: 15. Germline CDR1 and CDR2: MDHEN and SYDVKM. The CDR3 loop reads CASSLGTSVLSLETQYF. In nucleotides, the CDR3 is TGTGCCAGCAGCTTAGGGACTAGCGTACTGAGCCTGGAGACCCAGTACTTC.

In its sample, this clone was seen a few times. In DNA, the CDR3 is TGTGCCAGCAGTTACTCAGTTGCAGTCTTCTACGAGCAGTACTTC. Protein: CASSYSVAVFYEQYF. The chain employs TRBV6-5 and TRBJ2-7; D ambiguous. Germline V CDR1 and CDR2: MNHEY, SVGAGI. V was shortened by 0 bases and J by 3 bases, with 12 bases between the two germline ends. This CDR3 is built from 15 residues.

V is TRBV6-5 and J is TRBJ1-1; 12 nucleotides align to TRBD1. V lost 0 bases and J lost 11; bases outside the gene matches: 7. CDR1 is MNHEY, CDR2 SVGAGI, per germline. The CDR3 has 15 amino acids. CDR3 region: CASSYSEGQGAHAFF. In DNA form, the CDR3 reads TGTGCCAGCAGTTACTCTGAGGGACAGGGGGCTCACGCTTTCTTT.

This clone has only a few counts. V gene TRBV6-5 combines with J gene TRBJ1-1, with a possible D match to TRBD1 (6 bases). In germline, CDR1 is MNHEY, CDR2 SVGAGI. This CDR3 is built from 15 residues. Trimming took 0 bases from V and 0 from J, leaving 8 bases between them. Written as DNA, the CDR3 is TGTGCCAGCAGTTACTCGTCAGGGGTGAACACTGAAGCTTTCTTT. It is translated as CASSYSSGVNTEAFF.

The chain is built from TRBV2 and TRBJ2-2, with TRBD2 matching over 7 bases. J gave up 4 bases and V 7 bases, and 9 bases lay outside the gene matches. The CDR3 totals 15 residues. In germline, CDR1 is SNHLY, CDR2 FYNNEI. In DNA form, the CDR3 reads TGTGCCAGCATGGGTGGGAGGGGCACCACCGGGGAGCTGTTTTTT. It yields the protein CASMGGRGTTGELFF. The complete variable domain, with remaining parts taken from reference TRBV2 and TRBJ2-2, reads EPEVTQTPSHQVTQMGQEVILRCVPISNHLYFYWYRQILGQKVEFLVSFYNNEISEKSEIFDDQFSVERPDGSNFTLKIRSTKLEDSAMYFCASMGGRGTTGELFFGEGSRLTVL.

This clone occurred once. The chain links TRBV19 to TRBJ2-7; 7 nucleotides match TRBD2. CDR1 and CDR2 (germline): LNHDA, SQIVND (reference sequence). The CDR3 totals 15 residues. The junction had 6 bases not matched to a gene; V was cut back by 1 base and J by 3 bases. Here the CDR3 DNA reads TGTGCCAGTAGTATAGCAGCGGGGACCCTCTACGAGCAGTACTTC. Translated: CASSIAAGTLYEQYF.

This chain connects TRBV11-2 to TRBJ2-5; tentative D call: TRBD1 (6 bases). V gave up 3 bases and J gave up 5 bases, with 13 bases separating them. Per the germline V gene, CDR1 is SGHAT and CDR2 is FQNNGV. The CDR3 contains 14 residues. The CDR3 coding sequence is TGTGCCAGCAGCTTCACAGGGATAGGGGAGACCCAGTACTTC. Translation gives CASSFTGIGETQYF.

The V gene is TRBV15, the J gene TRBJ2-1; D remains unclear. The CDR3 sequence is 15 residues long. The ends were cut back, 8 bases at V and 0 bases at J, with 14 bases in the middle. The germline V gene encodes CDR1 LNHNV and CDR2 YYDKDF (reference sequence). CDR3 sequence reads: CATRRSSSSYNEQFF. In DNA form, the CDR3 reads TGTGCCACCCGGCGGAGCTCCAGCTCCTACAATGAGCAGTTCTTC.

The chain combines TRBV5-8 with TRBJ2-3; TRBD2 aligns across 9 bases. Losses at the gene ends were 4 bases for V and 1 base for J; bases not matched to a gene: 4. The CDR3 has 15 amino acids. Germline values: CDR1 SGHTS, CDR2 YDEGEE. This CDR3 is CASSPRTSGTDTQYF. CDR3 coding DNA: TGTGCCAGCAGCCCGAGGACTAGCGGCACAGATACGCAGTATTTT.

The chain joins TRBV10-2 to TRBJ1-5; the D gene is possibly TRBD1 (6 bases). This CDR3 region has 15 residues. Trimming removed 6 bases from V and 0 bases from J, with 12 bases in between. CDR1 WSHSY and CDR2 SAAADI come from the germline V gene. CDR3 sequence (DNA): TGCGCCAGCAGCCTCTCCAGGGGTAGCAATCAGCCCCAGCATTTT. Protein sequence: CASSLSRGSNQPQHF.

In this sample, this clone turned up once. The chain links TRBV2 to TRBJ2-5; a possible D gene is TRBD1 (6 bases). V lost 1 base and J 2 bases, leaving 11 bases between the germline ends. This CDR3 comprises 15 residues. CDR1 and CDR2 from the germline V gene are SNHLY and FYNNEI. CDR3 sequence: CASSEGARGQETQYF. DNA for the CDR3: TGTGCCAGCAGTGAAGGGGCCAGGGGACAAGAGACCCAGTACTTC.

V usage is TRBV6-1 and J usage is TRBJ1-1, with D possibly being TRBD1 (6 bases). V was clipped by 5 bases and J by 4 bases, with 11 bases between them. The CDR3 totals 13 residues. CDR1 and CDR2 from the germline V gene are MNHNS and SASEGT. The CDR3 DNA is TGTGCCAGCAGTTGGGGACAAGGCACTGAAGCTTTCTTT. It yields the protein CASSWGQGTEAFF.

This chain links TRBV6-6 with TRBJ1-2, with unresolved D. The CDR3 has 14 residues. CDR1 and CDR2 (germline): MNHNY, SVGAGI (reference sequence). With 0 bases removed from V and 3 bases from J, the gap between germline ends came to 8 bases. CDR3 sequence reads: CASSYSEGYYGYTF. CDR3 bases: TGTGCCAGCAGTTACTCAGAGGGTTACTATGGCTACACCTTC.

This chain links TRBV6-5 with TRBJ2-3; 7 bases map to TRBD1. This CDR3 has 14 amino acids. Losses at the gene ends were 5 bases for V and 4 bases for J; bases not matched to a gene: 6. Germline CDR1 is MNHEY and CDR2 is SVGAGI. CDR3 in amino acids: CASSRQGPADTQYF. Written as DNA, the CDR3 is TGTGCCAGCAGTAGACAGGGCCCAGCAGATACGCAGTATTTT.

This chain connects TRBV7-2 to TRBJ2-7; D remains ambiguous. The CDR3 is made up of 13 amino acids. Between the trimmed V and J ends, which lost 1 base and 2 bases, there was a span of 6 bases. Germline assignment: CDR1 SGHTA and CDR2 FQGNSA. CDR3 nucleotide sequence: TGTGCCAGCAGCTTAGACACCGCCTACGAGCAGTACTTC. Translated: CASSLDTAYEQYF.

This chain connects TRBV11-2 to TRBJ1-1, with no clear D. The V end was cut by 5 bases, the J end by 3 bases, with 10 bases between. Germline CDR1 reads SGHAT; CDR2 reads FQNNGV. CDR3 length: 13 residues. The chain's CDR3 is CASSLGDYTEAFF. CDR3 in DNA: TGTGCCAGCAGCCTCGGGGATTACACTGAAGCTTTCTTT. Full variable domain (outside the CDR3, taken from reference TRBV11-2 and TRBJ1-1): EAGVAQSPRYKIIEKRQSVAFWCNPISGHATLYWYQQILGQGPKLLIQFQNNGVVDDSQLPKDRFSAERLKGVDSTLKIQPAKLEDSAVYLCASSLGDYTEAFFGQGTRLTVV.